One sample yielded the 14 T cell receptor beta chains listed below, sequenced in a study of T cells in Graves' hyperthyroidism and ophthalmopathy. The source material, RNA transcripts, was used to amplify TCR beta CDR3 regions. The study used the HTBI primer set for a first-round RT-PCR of the TCR CDR3. TCRdb itself ran the multiplex PCR reads through MiXCR, one entry per CDR3 protein. This table holds about 770,000 distinct CDR3 sequences, around a sixth found once. The sample taken for sequencing was blood. Source of these receptors: a woman in her forties or fifties with Graves' hyperthyroidism that later progressed to Graves' ophthalmopathy.

This clonotype was counted only a few times. This sequence joins TRBV6-1 and TRBJ1-2; D is unclear. V was cut by 8 bases and J by 7 bases, with 20 bases left in between. CDR3 length: 14 residues. Germline V gene data show CDR1 as MNHNS and CDR2 as SASEGT. The CDR3 loop is CASFPSGRRSGYTF. In nucleotides, the CDR3 is TGTGCCAGCTTTCCAAGCGGAAGACGGAGTGGCTACACCTTC.

This clonotype was seen only a few times. This chain joins TRBV7-9 and TRBJ2-1; weak D call: TRBD2 (5 bases). The CDR3 runs to 14 residues. V was clipped by 5 bases and J by 9 bases, with 17 bases between them. CDR1 and CDR2 from the germline V gene are SEHNR and FQNEAQ (reference sequence). The CDR3 DNA reads as TGTGCCAGCAGCCTGACCCTAGGAGGAGGTGAGCAGTTCTTC. Its protein is CASSLTLGGGEQFF.

The rearrangement uses TRBV6-5 and TRBJ1-1; no reliable D call. Trimming left V 0 bases short and J 0 bases short, with 20 bases between. Germline V gene data show CDR1 as MNHEY and CDR2 as SVGAGI. The CDR3 extends over 19 amino acids. CDR3 region: CASSYSKSGRGGMNTEAFF. CDR3 DNA sequence: TGTGCCAGCAGTTACTCGAAGTCTGGCCGGGGAGGGATGAACACTGAAGCTTTCTTT.

This clonotype appeared a few times. The CDR3 nucleotides read TGTGCCAGCAGACTAGAGCCCTTGCGTACTGAAGCTTTCTTT. Translating it yields CASRLEPLRTEAFF. The genes are TRBV6-2 or TRBV6-3 and TRBJ1-1; D is unresolved. Germline V gene data show CDR1 as MNHEY and CDR2 as SVGEGT. The V gene lost 6 bases and the J gene lost 5 bases, with 16 bases spanning the gap. CDR3 size: 14 residues.

The chain uses TRBV5-1 and TRBJ2-7; D not certain. Deletions cut 0 bases from V and 2 bases from J, with 12 bases between. From germline, CDR1 is SGHRS and CDR2 YFSETQ. The CDR3 is 15 residues long. The CDR3 is CASSLDGQSPYEQYF. The CDR3 DNA reads TGCGCCAGCAGCTTGGACGGGCAGAGCCCCTACGAGCAGTACTTC. Based on the CDR3 plus reference TRBV5-1 and TRBJ2-7, the full variable domain is KAGVTQTPRYLIKTRGQQVTLSCSPISGHRSVSWYQQTPGQGLQFLFEYFSETQRNKGNFPGRFSGRQFSNSRSEMNVSTLELGDSALYLCASSLDGQSPYEQYFGPGTRLTVT.

This clonotype occurred a few times. V gene TRBV3-1 combines with J gene TRBJ1-6; weak D call: TRBD1 (6 bases). Germline V gene lookup returns CDR1 LGHDT and CDR2 YNNKEL (reference sequence). The CDR3 spans 16 residues. Trimming shortened V by 4 bases and J by 3 bases, and 13 bases separated the two germline ends. This CDR3 reads CASSPRGAYYNSPLHF. CDR3 nucleotide sequence: TGTGCCAGCAGCCCACGGGGGGCCTACTATAATTCACCCCTCCACTTT.

This clonotype was counted only a few times. The chain has TRBV19 and TRBJ1-1; D is ambiguous. This CDR3 has 15 residues. Germline CDR1 is LNHDA and CDR2 is SQIVND (reference sequence). Between the trimmed V and J ends, which lost 5 bases and 0 bases, there was a span of 13 bases. In DNA, the CDR3 is TGTGCCAGTAGTCCGGTGGAGAGAATGAACACTGAAGCTTTCTTT. It encodes CASSPVERMNTEAFF.

J is TRBJ1-2 and V is TRBV6-2 or TRBV6-3, with D possibly matching TRBD1 (5 bases). Germline CDR1 reads MNHEY; CDR2 reads SVGEGT. This CDR3 is built from 15 residues. The V gene lost 6 bases and the J gene lost 4 bases, with 18 bases spanning the gap. CDR3 sequence (DNA): TGTGCCAGCAGCCTGGGGCTTGGGGCCGGCTATGGCTACACCTTC. Translating it yields CASSLGLGAGYGYTF.

V usage is TRBV27 and J usage is TRBJ2-3; 9 nucleotides line up with TRBD2. There are 16 residues in the CDR3. CDR1 MNHEY and CDR2 SMNVEV come from the germline V gene (reference sequence). Trimming at V came to 6 bases and at J to 4 bases, leaving 11 bases not matched to a gene. The CDR3: CASRPTGLATADTQYF. CDR3 coding DNA: TGTGCCAGCAGGCCAACGGGACTAGCTACGGCAGATACGCAGTATTTT.

In its sample, this clonotype was seen a few times. V is TRBV27 and J is TRBJ2-1; D remains ambiguous. Between the trimmed V and J ends, which lost 3 bases and 5 bases, there was a span of 8 bases. Germline lookup yields CDR1 MNHEY and CDR2 SMNVEV (reference sequence). The CDR3 length is 13 residues. The CDR3 DNA follows: TGTGCCAGCAGTTTTGGAGAGGACAATGAGCAGTTCTTC. Translating gives CASSFGEDNEQFF.

Remarks on this clonotype: It may be a read error: a sequence one base away is much more abundant. The rearrangement links TRBV18 to TRBJ2-7; 8 bases line up with TRBD1. V was pared by 4 bases and J by 7 bases, with 12 bases of the junction left unmatched. Germline CDR1 is KGHSH and CDR2 is LQKENI. The CDR3 loop spans 15 amino acids. This chain's CDR3 is CASSRSGTGPVEQYF. The CDR3 DNA reads as TGTGCCAGCTCACGATCCGGGACAGGCCCAGTAGAGCAGTACTTC.

This clonotype has a count of ten or more. This chain connects TRBV2 to TRBJ2-2; 7 positions match TRBD1. The CDR3 extends over 15 amino acids. CDR1 and CDR2 (germline): SNHLY, FYNNEI. Trimming at V came to 1 base and at J to 5 bases, leaving 4 bases not matched to a gene. In nucleotides, the CDR3 is TGTGCCAGCAGTGAAGGGACAGGATGGACCGGGGAGCTGTTTTTT. Protein product: CASSEGTGWTGELFF. The full variable domain, with the rest looked up from reference TRBV2 and TRBJ2-2, is EPEVTQTPSHQVTQMGQEVILRCVPISNHLYFYWYRQILGQKVEFLVSFYNNEISEKSEIFDDQFSVERPDGSNFTLKIRSTKLEDSAMYFCASSEGTGWTGELFFGEGSRLTVL.

There are many counts of this clonotype. This chain uses TRBV12-3 or TRBV12-4 with TRBJ2-1, with 12 bases fitting TRBD2. Unmatched junction bases numbered 6, after V lost 0 bases and J lost 6 bases. CDR3 length: 17 amino acids. The CDR3 DNA follows: TGTGCCAGCAGTTTAGCTTTACTAGCGGGGGGCTCCAATGAGCAGTTCTTC. This translates into CASSLALLAGGSNEQFF.

The CDR3 DNA reads TGTGCCAGTAGTATTGGCAGGGCCAACCACGAGCAGTACTTC. Its protein is CASSIGRANHEQYF. This chain joins TRBV19 and TRBJ2-7; the D gene is possibly TRBD1 (5 bases). The CDR3 loop spans 14 amino acids. Germline V gene lookup returns CDR1 LNHDA and CDR2 SQIVND (reference sequence). With 3 bases removed from V and 5 bases from J, the gap between germline ends came to 14 bases.